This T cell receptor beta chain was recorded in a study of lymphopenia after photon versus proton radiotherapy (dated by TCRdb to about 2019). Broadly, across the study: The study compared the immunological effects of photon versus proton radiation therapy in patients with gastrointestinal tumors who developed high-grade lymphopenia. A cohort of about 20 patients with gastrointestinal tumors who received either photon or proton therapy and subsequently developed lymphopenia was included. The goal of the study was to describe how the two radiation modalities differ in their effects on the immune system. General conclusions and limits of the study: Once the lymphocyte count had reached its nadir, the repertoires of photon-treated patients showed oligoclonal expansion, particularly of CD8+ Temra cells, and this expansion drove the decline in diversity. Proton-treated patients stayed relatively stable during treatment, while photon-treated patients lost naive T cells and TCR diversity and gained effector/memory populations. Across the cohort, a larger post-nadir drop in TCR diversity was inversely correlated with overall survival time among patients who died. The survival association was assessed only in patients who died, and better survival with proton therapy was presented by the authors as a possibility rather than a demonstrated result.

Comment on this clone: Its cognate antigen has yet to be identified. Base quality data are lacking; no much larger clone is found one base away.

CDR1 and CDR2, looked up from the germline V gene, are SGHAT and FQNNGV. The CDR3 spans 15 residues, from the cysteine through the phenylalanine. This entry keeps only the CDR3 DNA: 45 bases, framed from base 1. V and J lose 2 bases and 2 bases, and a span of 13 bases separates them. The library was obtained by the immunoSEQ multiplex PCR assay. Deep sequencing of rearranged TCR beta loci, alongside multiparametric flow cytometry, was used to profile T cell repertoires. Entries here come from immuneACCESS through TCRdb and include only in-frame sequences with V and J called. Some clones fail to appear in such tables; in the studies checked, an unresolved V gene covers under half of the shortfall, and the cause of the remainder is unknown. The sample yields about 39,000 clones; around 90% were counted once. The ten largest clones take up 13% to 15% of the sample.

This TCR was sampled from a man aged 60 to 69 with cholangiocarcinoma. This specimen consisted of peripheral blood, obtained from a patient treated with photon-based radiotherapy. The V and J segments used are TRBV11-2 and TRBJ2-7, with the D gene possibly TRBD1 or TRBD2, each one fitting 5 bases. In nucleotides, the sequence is TGTGCCAGCAGCTTATGGGACGGACCCACCTACGAGCAGTACTTC. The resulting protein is CASSLWDGPTYEQYF.